This T cell receptor beta chain was captured in a study of cytomegalovirus exposure and HLA in healthy donors. The primer mix had 60 Vbeta and 13 Jbeta primers. The authors' processing: Approximately 11 million of the 60 million to 90 million unique TCR beta chains counted in a later analysis were shared. Libraries were prepared by immunoSEQ multiplex PCR; TCRdb keeps only in-frame clonotypes and omits some of them. For V, J and clone size, that table is used; D and trimming come from the DNA. The sample lists roughly 110,000 clones, 73% seen once, with 7.8% in the top ten. The CDR3 has 19 amino acids. From germline, CDR1 is SGDLS and CDR2 YYNGEE. Unmatched junction bases numbered 15, after V lost 4 bases and J lost 2 bases.

The sample was PBMCs. The source of this sequence is a man aged 25 to 45 in good health and CMV-seronegative. The rearrangement links TRBV9 to TRBJ1-6; TRBD1 aligns across 7 bases. The CDR3 DNA follows: TGTGCCAGCAGCCAAACAGGGGACATCCCGTTTACCTATAATTCACCCCTCCACTTT. This codes for CASSQTGDIPFTYNSPLHF.